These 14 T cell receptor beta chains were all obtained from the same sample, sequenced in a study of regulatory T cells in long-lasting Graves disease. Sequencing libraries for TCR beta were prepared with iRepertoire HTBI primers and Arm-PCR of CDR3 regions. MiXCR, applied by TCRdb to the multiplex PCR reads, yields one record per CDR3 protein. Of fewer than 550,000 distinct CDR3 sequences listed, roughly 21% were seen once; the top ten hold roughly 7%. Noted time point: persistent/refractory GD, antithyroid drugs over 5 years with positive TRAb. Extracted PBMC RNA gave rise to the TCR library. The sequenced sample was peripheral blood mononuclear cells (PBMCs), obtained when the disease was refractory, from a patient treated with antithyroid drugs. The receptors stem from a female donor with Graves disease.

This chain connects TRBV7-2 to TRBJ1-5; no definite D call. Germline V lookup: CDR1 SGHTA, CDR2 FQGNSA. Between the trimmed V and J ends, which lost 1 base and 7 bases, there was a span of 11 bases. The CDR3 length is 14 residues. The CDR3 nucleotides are TGTGCCAGCAGCTTAGACGAAGGGAGACAGCCCCAGCATTTT. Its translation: CASSLDEGRQPQHF.

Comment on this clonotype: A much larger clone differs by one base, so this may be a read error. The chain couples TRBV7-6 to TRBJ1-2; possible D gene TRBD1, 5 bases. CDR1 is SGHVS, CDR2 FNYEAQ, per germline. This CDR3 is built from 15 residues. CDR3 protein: CASSLADGDRYGYTF. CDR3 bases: TGTGCCAGCAGCCTAGCTGACGGGGACCGCTATGGCTACACCTTC.

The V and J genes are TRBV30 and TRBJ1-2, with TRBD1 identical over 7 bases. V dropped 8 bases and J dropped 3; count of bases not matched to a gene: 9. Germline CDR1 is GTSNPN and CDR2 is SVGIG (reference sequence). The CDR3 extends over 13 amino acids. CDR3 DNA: TGTGCCCGGTCAGGGGGTTTGGACTATGGCTACACCTTC. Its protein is CARSGGLDYGYTF. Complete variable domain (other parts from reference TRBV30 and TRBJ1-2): SQTIHQWPATLVQPVGSPLSLECTVEGTSNPNLYWYRQAAGRGLQLLFYSVGIGQISSEVPQNLSASRPQDRQFILSSKKLLLSDSGFYLCARSGGLDYGYTFGSGTRLTVV.

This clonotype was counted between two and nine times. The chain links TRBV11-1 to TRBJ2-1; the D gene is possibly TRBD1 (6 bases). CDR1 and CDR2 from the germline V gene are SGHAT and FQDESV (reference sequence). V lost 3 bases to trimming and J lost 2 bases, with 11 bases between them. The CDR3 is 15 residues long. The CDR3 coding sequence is TGTGCCAGCAGCTTTAGGGCAGGGGCCTACAATGAGCAGTTCTTC. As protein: CASSFRAGAYNEQFF.

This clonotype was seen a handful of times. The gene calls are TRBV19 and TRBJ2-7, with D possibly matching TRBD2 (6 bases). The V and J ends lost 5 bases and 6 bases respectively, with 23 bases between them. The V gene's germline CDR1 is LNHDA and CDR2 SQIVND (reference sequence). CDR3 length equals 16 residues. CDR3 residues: CASSHRGGVILSEQYF. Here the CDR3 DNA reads TGTGCCAGTAGTCATCGAGGAGGGGTCATCCTAAGCGAGCAGTACTTC.

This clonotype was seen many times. CDR3 DNA: TGTGCCAGCAGTCCGAAACATACCCAGTACTTC. It encodes CASSPKHTQYF. This chain links TRBV28 with TRBJ2-5; no clear D. The germline CDR1 and CDR2 sequences are MDHEN and SYDVKM. Trimming left V 5 bases short and J 8 bases short, with 9 bases between. The CDR3 spans 11 residues.

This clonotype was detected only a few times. CDR3 residues: CAWTLGGFGGYTF. In nucleotides, the CDR3 is TGTGCCTGGACTCTAGGAGGCTTCGGTGGCTACACCTTC. This chain joins TRBV30 and TRBJ1-2; no reliable D call. The V end was cut by 4 bases, the J end by 7 bases, with 16 bases between. This CDR3 region has 13 residues. Germline loops: CDR1 GTSNPN, CDR2 SVGIG (reference sequence).

The CDR3 is CASSPRLAVTPLETQYF. The CDR3 DNA is TGTGCCAGCAGCCCTCGATTAGCGGTAACCCCCTTGGAGACCCAGTACTTC. J is TRBJ2-5 and V is TRBV7-9; D is perhaps TRBD2 (6 bases). V dropped 5 bases and J dropped 5 bases, with 24 bases sitting between them. Looked up from germline, CDR1 is SEHNR and CDR2 is FQNEAQ (reference sequence). CDR3 size: 17 residues.

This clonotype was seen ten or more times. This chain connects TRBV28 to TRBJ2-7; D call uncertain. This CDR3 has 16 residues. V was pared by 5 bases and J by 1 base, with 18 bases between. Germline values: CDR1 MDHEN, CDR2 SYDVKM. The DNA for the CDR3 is TGTGCCAGCAGTCTTCCCTTCCGAGCCGATTCCTACGAGCAGTACTTC. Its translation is CASSLPFRADSYEQYF.

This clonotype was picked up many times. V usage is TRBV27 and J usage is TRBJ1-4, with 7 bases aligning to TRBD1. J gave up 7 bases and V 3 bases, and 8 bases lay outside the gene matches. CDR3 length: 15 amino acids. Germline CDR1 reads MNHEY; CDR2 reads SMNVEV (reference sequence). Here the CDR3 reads CASSFGTDFGEKLFF. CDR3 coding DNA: TGTGCCAGCAGTTTCGGGACAGACTTTGGTGAAAAACTGTTTTTT.

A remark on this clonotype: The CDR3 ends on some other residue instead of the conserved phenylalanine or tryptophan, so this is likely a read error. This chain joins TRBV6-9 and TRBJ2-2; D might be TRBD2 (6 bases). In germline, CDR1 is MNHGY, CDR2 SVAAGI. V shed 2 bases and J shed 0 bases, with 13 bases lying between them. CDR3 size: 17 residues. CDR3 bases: TGTGCCAGCAGTTATATCTCGGGACTCCCGAACACCGGGGAGCTGTTTATT. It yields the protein CASSYISGLPNTGELFI.

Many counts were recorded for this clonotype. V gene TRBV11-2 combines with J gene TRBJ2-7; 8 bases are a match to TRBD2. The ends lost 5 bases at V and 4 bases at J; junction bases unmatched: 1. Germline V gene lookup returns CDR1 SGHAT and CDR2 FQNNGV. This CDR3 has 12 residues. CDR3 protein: CASSRGGYEQYF. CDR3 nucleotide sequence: TGTGCCAGCAGCCGCGGGGGGTACGAGCAGTACTTC.

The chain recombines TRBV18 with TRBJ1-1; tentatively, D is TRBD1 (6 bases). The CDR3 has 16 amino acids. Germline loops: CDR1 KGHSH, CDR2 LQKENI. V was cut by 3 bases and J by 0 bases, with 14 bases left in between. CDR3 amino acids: CASSPTGQSMNTEAFF. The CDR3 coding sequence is TGTGCCAGCTCACCGACCGGACAGAGCATGAACACTGAAGCTTTCTTT.

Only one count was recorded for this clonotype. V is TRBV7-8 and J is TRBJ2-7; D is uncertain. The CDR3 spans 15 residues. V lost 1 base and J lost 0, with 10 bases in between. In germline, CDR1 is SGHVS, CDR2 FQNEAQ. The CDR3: CASSLEGFSSYEQYF. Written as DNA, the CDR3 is TGTGCCAGCAGCTTAGAGGGATTCAGCTCCTACGAGCAGTACTTC.